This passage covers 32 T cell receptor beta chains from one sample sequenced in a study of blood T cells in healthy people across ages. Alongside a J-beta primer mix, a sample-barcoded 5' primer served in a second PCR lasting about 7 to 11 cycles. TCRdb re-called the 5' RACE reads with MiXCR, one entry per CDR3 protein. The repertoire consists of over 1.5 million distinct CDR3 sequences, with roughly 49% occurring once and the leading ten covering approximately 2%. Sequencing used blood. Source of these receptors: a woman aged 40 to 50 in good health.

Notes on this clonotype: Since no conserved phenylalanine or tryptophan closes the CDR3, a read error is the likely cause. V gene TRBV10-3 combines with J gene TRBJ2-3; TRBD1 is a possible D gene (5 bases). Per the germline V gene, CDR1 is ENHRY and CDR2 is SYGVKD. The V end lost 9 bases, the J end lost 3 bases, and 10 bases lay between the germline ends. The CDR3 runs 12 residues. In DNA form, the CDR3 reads TGTGCCATTAGTACAGGAACAGATACGCAGTATTCT. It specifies CAISTGTDTQYS.

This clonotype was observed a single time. CDR3 DNA sequence: TGTGCCAGCAGTAGCGGGGGCCCGGCGGATGAGCAGTTCTTC. Protein product: CASSSGGPADEQFF. The V call is TRBV11-3, the J call TRBJ2-1; 9 bases agree with TRBD2. Trimming took 6 bases from V and 8 from J; bases not matched to a gene: 8. The CDR3 totals 14 residues. Looked up from germline, CDR1 is SGHNT and CDR2 is YENEEA.

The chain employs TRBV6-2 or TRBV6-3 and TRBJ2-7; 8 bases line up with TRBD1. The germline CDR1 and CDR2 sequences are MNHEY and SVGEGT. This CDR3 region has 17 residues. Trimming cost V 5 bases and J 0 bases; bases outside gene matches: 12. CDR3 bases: TGTGCCAGCAGTCTCGGGCATCAGGGGGCCTCCTCCTACGAGCAGTACTTC. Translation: CASSLGHQGASSYEQYF.

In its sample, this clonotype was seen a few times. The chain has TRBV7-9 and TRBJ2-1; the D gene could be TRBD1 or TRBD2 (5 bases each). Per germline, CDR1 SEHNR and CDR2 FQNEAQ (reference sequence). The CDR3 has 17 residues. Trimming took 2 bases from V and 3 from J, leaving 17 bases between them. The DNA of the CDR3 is TGTGCCAGCAGCTTAAGATCAGGGACCCTGATCTACAATGAGCAGTTCTTC. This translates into CASSLRSGTLIYNEQFF.

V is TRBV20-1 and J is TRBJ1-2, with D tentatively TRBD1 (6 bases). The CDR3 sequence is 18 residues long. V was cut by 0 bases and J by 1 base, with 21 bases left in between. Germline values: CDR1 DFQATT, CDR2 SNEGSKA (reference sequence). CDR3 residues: CSARDQKGVGTYNYGYTF. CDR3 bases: TGCAGTGCTAGAGATCAAAAGGGGGTGGGGACCTATAACTATGGCTACACCTTC.

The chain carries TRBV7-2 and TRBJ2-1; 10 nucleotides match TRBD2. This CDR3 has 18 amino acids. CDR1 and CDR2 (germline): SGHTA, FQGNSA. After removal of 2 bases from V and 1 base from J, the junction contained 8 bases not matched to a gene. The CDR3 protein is CASSLRSGGAISYNEQFF. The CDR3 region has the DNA TGTGCCAGCAGCTTACGAAGCGGGGGGGCCATATCCTACAATGAGCAGTTCTTC.

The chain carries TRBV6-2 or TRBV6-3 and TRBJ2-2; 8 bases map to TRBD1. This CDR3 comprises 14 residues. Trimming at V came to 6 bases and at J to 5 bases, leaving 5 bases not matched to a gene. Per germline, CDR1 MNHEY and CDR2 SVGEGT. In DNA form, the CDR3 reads TGTGCCAGCAGATACAGGGGGTTGACCGGGGAGCTGTTTTTT. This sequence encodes CASRYRGLTGELFF.

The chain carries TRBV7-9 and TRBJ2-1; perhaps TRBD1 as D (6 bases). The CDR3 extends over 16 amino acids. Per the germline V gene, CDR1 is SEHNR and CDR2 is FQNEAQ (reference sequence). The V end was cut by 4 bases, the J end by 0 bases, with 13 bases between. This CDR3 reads CASSSGQTVSYNEQFF. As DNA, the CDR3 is TGTGCCAGCAGCTCGGGACAAACTGTCTCCTACAATGAGCAGTTCTTC.

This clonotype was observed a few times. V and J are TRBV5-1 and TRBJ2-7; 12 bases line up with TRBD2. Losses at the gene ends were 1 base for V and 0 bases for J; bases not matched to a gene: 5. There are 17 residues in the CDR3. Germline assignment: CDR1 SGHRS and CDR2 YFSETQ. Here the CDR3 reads CASSLLLAGGSSYEQYF. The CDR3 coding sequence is TGCGCCAGCAGCTTGTTACTAGCGGGGGGAAGCTCCTACGAGCAGTACTTC.

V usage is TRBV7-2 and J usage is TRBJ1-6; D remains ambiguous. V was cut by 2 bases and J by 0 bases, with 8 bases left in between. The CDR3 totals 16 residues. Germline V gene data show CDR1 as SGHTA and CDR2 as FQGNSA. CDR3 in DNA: TGTGCCAGCAGCTTATTGGGGAGCTCCTATAATTCACCCCTCCACTTT. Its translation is CASSLLGSSYNSPLHF.

The CDR3 protein is CASSDPQGRETQYF. As DNA, the CDR3 is TGTGCCAGCAGTGACCCACAGGGAAGAGAGACCCAGTACTTC. J is TRBJ2-5 and V is TRBV6-5; a weak D match, TRBD1 (6 bases). The CDR3 runs to 14 residues. Between the trimmed V and J ends, which lost 5 bases and 4 bases, there was a span of 14 bases. Looked up from germline, CDR1 is MNHEY and CDR2 is SVGAGI.

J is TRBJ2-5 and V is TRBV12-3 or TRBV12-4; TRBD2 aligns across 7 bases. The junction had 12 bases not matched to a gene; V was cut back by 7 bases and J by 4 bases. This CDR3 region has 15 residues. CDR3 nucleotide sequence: TGTGCCAGCAAACCTCCCGGGACTAAAGGAGAGACCCAGTACTTC. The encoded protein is CASKPPGTKGETQYF.

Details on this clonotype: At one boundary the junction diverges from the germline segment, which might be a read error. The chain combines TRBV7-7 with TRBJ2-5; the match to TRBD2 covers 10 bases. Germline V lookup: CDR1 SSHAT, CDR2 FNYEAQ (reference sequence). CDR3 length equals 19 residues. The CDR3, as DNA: TGTGCTAGCAGCTTAGGGGTGGCTAGCGGGGGTAGGCGCGAAGAGACCCAGTACTTC. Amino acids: CASSLGVASGGRREETQYF.

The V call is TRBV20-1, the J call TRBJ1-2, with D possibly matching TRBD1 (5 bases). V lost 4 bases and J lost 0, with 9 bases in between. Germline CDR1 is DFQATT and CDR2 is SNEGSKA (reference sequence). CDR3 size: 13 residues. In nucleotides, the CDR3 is TGCAGTGCTAAACAGGACGCTAACTATGGCTACACCTTC. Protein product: CSAKQDANYGYTF.

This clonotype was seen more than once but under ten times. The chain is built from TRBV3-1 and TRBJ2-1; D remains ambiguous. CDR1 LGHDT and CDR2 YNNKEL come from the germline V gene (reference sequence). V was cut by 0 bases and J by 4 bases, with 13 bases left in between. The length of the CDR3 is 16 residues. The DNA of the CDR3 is TGTGCCAGCAGCCAAGATAAGGGCAAACTTTACAATGAGCAGTTCTTC. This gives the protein CASSQDKGKLYNEQFF.

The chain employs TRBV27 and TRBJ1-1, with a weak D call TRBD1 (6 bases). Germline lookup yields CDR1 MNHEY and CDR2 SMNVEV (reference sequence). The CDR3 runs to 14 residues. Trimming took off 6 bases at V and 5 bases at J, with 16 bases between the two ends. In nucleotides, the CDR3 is TGTGCCAGCAGAGCCCCACAGGGTTGGACTGAAGCTTTCTTT. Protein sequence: CASRAPQGWTEAFF.

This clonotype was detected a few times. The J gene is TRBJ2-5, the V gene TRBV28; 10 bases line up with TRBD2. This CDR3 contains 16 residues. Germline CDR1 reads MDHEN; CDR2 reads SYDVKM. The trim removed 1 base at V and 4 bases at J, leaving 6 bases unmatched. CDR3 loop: CASSLLGLARGETQYF. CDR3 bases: TGTGCCAGCAGTTTATTGGGACTAGCGCGCGGAGAGACCCAGTACTTC.

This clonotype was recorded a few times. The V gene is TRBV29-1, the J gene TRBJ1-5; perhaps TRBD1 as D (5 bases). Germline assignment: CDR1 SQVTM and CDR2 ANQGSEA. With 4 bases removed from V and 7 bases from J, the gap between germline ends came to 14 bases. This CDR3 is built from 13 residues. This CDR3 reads CSVGTQGSQPQHF. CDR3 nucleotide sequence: TGCAGCGTTGGTACGCAGGGTAGCCAGCCCCAGCATTTT.

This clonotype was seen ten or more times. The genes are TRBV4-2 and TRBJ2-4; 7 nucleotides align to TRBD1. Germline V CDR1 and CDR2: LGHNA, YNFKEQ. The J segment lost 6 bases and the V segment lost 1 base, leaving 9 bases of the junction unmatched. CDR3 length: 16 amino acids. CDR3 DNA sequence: TGTGCCAGCAGCCAAGGTGGGGACAGTCCCGGAAACATTCAGTACTTC. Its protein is CASSQGGDSPGNIQYF.

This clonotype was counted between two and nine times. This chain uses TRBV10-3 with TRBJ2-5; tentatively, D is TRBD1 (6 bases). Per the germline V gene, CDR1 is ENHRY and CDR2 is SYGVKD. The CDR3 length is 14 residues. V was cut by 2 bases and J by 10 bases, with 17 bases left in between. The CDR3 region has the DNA TGTGCCATCAGTGAGGGAGATGTTGGACAGCGCCAGTACTTC. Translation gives CAISEGDVGQRQYF.

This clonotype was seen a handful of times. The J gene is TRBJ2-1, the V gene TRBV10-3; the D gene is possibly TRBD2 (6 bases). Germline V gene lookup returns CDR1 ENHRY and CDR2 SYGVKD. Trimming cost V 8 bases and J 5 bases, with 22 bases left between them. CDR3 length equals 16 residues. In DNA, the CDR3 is TGTGCCATCGGACTGACGACTAGAGGTCCCCACAATGAGCAGTTCTTC. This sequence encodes CAIGLTTRGPHNEQFF.

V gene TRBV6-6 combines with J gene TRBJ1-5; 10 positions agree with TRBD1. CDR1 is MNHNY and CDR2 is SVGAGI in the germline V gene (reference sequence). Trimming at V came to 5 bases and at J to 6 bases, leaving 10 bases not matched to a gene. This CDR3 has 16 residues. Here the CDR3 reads CASSEPGQGPRQPQHF. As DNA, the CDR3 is TGTGCCAGCAGTGAGCCGGGACAGGGGCCTCGTCAGCCCCAGCATTTT.

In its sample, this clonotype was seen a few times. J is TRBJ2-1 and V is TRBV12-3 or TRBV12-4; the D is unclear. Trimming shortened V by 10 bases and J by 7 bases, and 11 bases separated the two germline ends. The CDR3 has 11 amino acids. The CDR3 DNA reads TGTGCCACCGTGAAGTTGAATGAGCAGTTCTTC. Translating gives CATVKLNEQFF.

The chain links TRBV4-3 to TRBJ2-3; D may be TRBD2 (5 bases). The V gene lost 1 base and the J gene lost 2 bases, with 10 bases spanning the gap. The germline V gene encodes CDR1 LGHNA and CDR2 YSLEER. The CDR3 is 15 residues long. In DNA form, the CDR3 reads TGCGCCAGCAGCCAAGTCGTGACTATCACAGATACGCAGTATTTT. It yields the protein CASSQVVTITDTQYF.

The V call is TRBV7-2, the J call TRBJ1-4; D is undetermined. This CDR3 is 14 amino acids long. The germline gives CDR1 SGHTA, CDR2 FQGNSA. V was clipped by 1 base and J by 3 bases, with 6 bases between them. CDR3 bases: TGTGCCAGCAGCTTAGTGGGAGCTAATGAAAAACTGTTTTTT. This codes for CASSLVGANEKLFF.

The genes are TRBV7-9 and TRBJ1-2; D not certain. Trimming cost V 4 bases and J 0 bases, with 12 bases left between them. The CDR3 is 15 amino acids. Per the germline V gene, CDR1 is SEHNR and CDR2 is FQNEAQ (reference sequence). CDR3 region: CASSSNKVANYGYTF. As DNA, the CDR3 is TGTGCCAGCAGCTCCAACAAGGTCGCTAACTATGGCTACACCTTC.

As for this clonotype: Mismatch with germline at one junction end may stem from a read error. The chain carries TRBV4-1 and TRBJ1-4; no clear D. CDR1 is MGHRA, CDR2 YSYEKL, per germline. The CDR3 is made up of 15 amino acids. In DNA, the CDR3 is TGCGCCAGCAGCCAGCTATCAGGAACTAATGAAAGACTGTTTTTT. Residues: CASSQLSGTNERLFF.

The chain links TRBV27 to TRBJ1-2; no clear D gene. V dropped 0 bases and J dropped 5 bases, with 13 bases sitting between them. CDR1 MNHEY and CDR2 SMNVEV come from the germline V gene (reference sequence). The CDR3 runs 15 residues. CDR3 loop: CASSLSSQMNYGYTF. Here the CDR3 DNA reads TGTGCCAGCAGTTTATCGTCCCAGATGAATTATGGCTACACCTTC.

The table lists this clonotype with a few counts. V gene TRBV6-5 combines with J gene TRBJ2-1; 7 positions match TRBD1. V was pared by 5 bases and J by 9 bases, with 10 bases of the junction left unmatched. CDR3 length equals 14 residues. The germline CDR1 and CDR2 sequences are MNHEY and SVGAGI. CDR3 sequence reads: CASSPSRGRVEQFF. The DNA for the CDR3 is TGTGCCAGCAGTCCCAGTAGGGGGCGCGTTGAGCAGTTCTTC.

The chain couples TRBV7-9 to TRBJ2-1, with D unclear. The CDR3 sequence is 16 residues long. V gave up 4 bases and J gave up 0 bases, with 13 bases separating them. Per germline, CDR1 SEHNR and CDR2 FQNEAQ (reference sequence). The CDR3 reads CASSSFIKSSYNEQFF. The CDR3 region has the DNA TGTGCCAGCAGCTCATTCATTAAGAGCTCCTACAATGAGCAGTTCTTC.

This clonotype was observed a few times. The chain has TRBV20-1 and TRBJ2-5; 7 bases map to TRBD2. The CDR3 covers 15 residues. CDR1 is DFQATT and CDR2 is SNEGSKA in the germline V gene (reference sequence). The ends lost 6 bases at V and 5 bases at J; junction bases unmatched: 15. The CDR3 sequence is CSAERTGRGEETQYF. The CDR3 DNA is TGCAGTGCCGAACGTACAGGCCGGGGGGAGGAGACCCAGTACTTC.

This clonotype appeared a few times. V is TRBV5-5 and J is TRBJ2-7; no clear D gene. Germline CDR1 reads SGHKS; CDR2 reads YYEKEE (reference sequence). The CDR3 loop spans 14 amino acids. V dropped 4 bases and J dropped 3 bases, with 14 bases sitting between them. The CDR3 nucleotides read TGTGCCAGCAGCCTGCGCCGCCACGTCTACGAGCAGTACTTC. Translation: CASSLRRHVYEQYF.